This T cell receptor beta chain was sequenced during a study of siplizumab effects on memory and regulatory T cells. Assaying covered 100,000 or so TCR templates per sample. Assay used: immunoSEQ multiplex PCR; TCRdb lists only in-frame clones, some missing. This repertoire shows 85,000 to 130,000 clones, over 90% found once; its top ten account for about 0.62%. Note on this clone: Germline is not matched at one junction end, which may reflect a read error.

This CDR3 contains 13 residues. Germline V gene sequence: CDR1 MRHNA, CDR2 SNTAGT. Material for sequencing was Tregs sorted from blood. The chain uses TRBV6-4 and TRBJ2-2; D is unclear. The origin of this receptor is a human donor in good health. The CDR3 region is CTSSPTRTGELFF. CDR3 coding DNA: TGTACCAGCAGTCCTACTCGTACCGGGGAGCTGTTTTTT.